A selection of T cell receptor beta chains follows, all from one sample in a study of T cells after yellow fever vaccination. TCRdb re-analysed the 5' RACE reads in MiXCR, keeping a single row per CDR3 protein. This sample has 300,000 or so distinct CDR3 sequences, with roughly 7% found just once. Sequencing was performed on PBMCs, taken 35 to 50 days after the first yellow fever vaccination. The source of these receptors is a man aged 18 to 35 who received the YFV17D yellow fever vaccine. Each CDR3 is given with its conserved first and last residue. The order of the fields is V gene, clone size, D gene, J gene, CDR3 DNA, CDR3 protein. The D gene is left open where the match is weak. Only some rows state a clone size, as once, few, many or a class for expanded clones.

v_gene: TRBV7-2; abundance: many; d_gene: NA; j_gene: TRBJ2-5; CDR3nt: TGTGCCAGCAGCTTAGGTGGGACATCGAGGAGGGAGACCCAGTACTTC; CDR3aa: CASSLGGTSRRETQYF
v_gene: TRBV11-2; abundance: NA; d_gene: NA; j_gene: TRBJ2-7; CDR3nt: TGTGCCAGCAGCTTAAATAGACCTCCAGGGGAGCAGTACTTC; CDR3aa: CASSLNRPPGEQYF
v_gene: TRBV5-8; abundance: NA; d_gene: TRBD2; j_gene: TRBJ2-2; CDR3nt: TGTGCCAGCAGTTCAACTAGCGGGGGGAACACCGGGGAGCTGTTTTTT; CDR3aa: CASSSTSGGNTGELFF
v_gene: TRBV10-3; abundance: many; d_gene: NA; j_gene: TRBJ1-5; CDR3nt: TGTGCCATCAGTGAGGTGGATCAGCCCCAGCATTTT; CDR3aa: CAISEVDQPQHF
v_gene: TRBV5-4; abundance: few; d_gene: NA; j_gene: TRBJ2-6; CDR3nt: TGTGCCAGCACCCTCTGGGGGTCTGGGGCCAACGTCCTGACTTTC; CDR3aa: CASTLWGSGANVLTF
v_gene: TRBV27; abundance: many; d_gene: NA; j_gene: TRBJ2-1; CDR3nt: TGTGCCAGTACCGAGGGAAAATACAATGAGCAGTTCTTC; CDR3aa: CASTEGKYNEQFF
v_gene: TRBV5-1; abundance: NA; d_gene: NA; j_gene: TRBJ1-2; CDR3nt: TGCGCCAGCAGTTCACAGAAGCCATATGGCTACACCTTC; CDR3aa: CASSSQKPYGYTF
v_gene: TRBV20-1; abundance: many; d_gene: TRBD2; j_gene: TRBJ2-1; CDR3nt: TGCAGTGCTAGACGGCTAGCGGGAAATGAGCAGTTCTTC; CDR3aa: CSARRLAGNEQFF
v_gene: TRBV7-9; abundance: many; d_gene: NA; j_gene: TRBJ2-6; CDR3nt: TGTGCCAGCGCAGACAGCTCTGGGGCCAACGTCCTGACTTTC; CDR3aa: CASADSSGANVLTF
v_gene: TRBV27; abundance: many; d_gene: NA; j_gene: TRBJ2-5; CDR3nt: TGTGCCAGCAGTTCATCGGGAATCGGGACCCAGTACTTC; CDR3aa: CASSSSGIGTQYF
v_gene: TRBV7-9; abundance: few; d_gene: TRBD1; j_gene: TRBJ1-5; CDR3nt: TGTGCCAGCAGCATAACAGGGGGAAACAATCAGCCCCAGCATTTT; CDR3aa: CASSITGGNNQPQHF
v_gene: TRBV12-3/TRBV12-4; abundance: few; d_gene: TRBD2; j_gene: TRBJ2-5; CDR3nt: TGTGCCAGCACTCACCTAGCGGGGGGAGAAGAGACCCAGTACTTC; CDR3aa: CASTHLAGGEETQYF
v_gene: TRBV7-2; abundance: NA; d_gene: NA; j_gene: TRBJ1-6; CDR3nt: TGTGCCAGCAGCCAGCACGCCGGGATGGATTCACCCCTCCACTTT; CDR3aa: CASSQHAGMDSPLHF
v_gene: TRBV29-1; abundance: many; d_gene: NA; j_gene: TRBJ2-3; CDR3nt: TGCAGCGTTGACTCCGGGGTTGAGGATACGCAGTATTTT; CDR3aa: CSVDSGVEDTQYF
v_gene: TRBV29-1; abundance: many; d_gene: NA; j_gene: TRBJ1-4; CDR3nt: TGCAGCGTTCACGAGGGGCGGCTGTTTTTT; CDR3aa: CSVHEGRLFF
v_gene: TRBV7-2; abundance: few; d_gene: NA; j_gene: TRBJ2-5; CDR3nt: TGTGCCAGCGGATTACAGGGCTTTCAAGAGACCCAGTACTTC; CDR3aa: CASGLQGFQETQYF
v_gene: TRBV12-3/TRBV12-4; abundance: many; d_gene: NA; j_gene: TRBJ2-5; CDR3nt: TGTGCCAGCAGTCCCAGGGTCAACCCGGCCCAGTACTTC; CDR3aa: CASSPRVNPAQYF
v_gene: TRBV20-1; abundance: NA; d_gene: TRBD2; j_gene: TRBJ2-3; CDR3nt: TGCTGTGCCGCGCCGGGACTAGCGGATAGGACAGATACGCAGTATTTT; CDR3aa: CCAAPGLADRTDTQYF
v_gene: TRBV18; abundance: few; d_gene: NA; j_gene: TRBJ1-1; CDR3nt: TGTGCCAGCGCCGGACAGAAAAACACTGAAGCTTTCTTT; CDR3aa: CASAGQKNTEAFF
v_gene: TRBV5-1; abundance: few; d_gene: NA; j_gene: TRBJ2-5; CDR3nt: TGCGCCAGCAGCTTGTCCACAGGATACCAAGAGACCCAGTACTTC; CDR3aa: CASSLSTGYQETQYF
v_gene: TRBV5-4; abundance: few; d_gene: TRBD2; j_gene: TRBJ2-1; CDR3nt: TGTGCCAGCAGCCTAGGGACTAGCGGGTTGGGGTCCTACAATGAGCAGTTCTTC; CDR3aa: CASSLGTSGLGSYNEQFF
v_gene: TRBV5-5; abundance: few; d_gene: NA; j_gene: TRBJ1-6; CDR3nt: TGTGCCAGCAGCTTGTATCTTCTCGAACCCCTCCACTTT; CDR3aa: CASSLYLLEPLHF
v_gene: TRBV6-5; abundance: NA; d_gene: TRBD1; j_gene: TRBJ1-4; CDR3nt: TGTGCCAGCAGTTACGGTCCCGGGACAGGGGAAGTAGAAAAACTGTTTTTT; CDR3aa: CASSYGPGTGEVEKLFF
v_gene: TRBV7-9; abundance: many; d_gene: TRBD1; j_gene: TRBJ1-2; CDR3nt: TGTGCCAGCAGCTTAGCGGGACAGCCGAGAGGCTACACCTTC; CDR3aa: CASSLAGQPRGYTF
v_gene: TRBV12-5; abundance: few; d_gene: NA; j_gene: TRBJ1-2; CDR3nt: TGTGCTAGTGGTTTGGTACCCCTACACTTTAACTATGGCTACACCTTC; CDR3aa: CASGLVPLHFNYGYTF
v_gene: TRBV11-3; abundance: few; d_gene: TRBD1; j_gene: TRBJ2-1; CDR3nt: TGTGCCAGCAGCGCGCGGGACAGGGTCTATGAGCAGTTCTTC; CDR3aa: CASSARDRVYEQFF
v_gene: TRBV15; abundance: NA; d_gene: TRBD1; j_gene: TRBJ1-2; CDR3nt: TGTGCCACCAGCAGAGACCTAGACTTTGACAGGGTCCATGGCTACACCTTC; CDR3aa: CATSRDLDFDRVHGYTF
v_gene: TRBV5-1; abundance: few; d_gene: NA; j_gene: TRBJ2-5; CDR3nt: TGCGCCAGCAAGGCAGGGGAACAAGAGACCCAGTACTTC; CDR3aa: CASKAGEQETQYF
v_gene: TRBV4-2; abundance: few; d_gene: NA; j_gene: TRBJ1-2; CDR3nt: TGTGCCAGCAGCCAAGCGCAGAACAATTATGGCTACACCTTC; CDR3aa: CASSQAQNNYGYTF
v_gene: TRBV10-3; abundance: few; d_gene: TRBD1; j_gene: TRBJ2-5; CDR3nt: TGTGCCATCAGTGATCCCAGACCAGGGGGCGAAGAGACCCAGTACTTC; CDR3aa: CAISDPRPGGEETQYF
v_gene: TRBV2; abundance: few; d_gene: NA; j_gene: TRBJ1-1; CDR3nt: TGTGCCAGCGGTATTTTGGCTTTCTTT; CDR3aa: CASGILAFF
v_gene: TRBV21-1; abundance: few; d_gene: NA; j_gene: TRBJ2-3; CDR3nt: TGTGCCAGCAGCCCCCGTCGTACGCAGTATTTT; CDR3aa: CASSPRRTQYF
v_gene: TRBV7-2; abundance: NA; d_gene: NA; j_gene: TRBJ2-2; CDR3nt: TGTGCCAGCAGCCCTCGGGCGTTCGGGGAGCTGTTTTTT; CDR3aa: CASSPRAFGELFF
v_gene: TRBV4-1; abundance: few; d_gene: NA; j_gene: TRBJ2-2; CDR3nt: TGCGCCAGCAGCCAGGGACCCAAAAACACCGGGGAGCTGTTTTTT; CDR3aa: CASSQGPKNTGELFF
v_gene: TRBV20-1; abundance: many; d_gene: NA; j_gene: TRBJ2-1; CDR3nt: TGCAGTGCCGGAAACCAAATGAGCTCCTACAATGAGCAGTTCTTC; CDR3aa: CSAGNQMSSYNEQFF
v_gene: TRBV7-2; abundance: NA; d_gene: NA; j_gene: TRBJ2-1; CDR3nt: TGTGCCAGCAGCCTTTTCGGGGGCGAGCAGTTCTTC; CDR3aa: CASSLFGGEQFF
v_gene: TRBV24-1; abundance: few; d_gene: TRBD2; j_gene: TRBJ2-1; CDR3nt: TGTGCCACCATGGGGGCTAGCGGGGGGCCCAGCTCCTACAATGAGCAGTTCTTC; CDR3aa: CATMGASGGPSSYNEQFF
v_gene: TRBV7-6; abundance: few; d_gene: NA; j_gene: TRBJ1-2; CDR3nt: TGTGCCAGCAGTCCCGCCCGGGGGGAAGCTAACTATGGCTACACCTTC; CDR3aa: CASSPARGEANYGYTF
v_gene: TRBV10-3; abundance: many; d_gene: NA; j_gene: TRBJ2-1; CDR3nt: TGTGCCATCAGTGACCCCAGGGGACCCTACAATGAGCAGTTCTTC; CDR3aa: CAISDPRGPYNEQFF